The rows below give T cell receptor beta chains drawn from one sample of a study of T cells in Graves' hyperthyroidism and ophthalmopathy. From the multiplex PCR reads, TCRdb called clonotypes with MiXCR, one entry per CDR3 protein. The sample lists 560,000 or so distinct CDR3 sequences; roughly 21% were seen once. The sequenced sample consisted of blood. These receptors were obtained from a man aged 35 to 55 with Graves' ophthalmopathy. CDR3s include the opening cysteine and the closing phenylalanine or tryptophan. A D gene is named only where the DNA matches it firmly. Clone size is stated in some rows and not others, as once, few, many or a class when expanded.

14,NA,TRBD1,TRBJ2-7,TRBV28,CASTTGGFSLEQYF,TGTGCCAGCACTACAGGGGGCTTTTCTCTCGAGCAGTACTTC
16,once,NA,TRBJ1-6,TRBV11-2,CASSPRGGVYNSPLHF,TGTGCCAGCAGCCCCCGCGGGGGCGTCTATAATTCACCCCTCCACTTT
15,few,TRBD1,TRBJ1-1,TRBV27,CASRDRALMNTEAFF,TGTGCCAGCCGGGACAGGGCTTTAATGAACACTGAAGCTTTCTTT
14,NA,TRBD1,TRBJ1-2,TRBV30,CASTGTGGVEGYTF,TGTGCCTCAACAGGGACAGGGGGCGTGGAGGGCTACACCTTC
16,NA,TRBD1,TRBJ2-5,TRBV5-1,CASSLEPPGGQETQYF,TGCGCCAGCAGCTTGGAGCCCCCAGGGGGCCAAGAGACCCAGTACTTC
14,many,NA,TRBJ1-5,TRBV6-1,CASSTGTGNQPQHF,TGTGCCAGCAGTACAGGGACGGGGAATCAGCCCCAGCATTTT
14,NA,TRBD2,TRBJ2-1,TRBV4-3,CASSPAGVYNEQFF,TGCGCCAGCAGTCCCGCGGGGGTGTATAATGAGCAGTTCTTC
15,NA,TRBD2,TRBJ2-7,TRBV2,CASSEARGESYEQYF,TGTGCCAGCAGTGAAGCTCGGGGGGAGTCCTACGAGCAGTACTTC
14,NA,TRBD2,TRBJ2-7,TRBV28,CASSSAGVYYEQYF,TGTGCCAGCAGTTCAGCGGGAGTGTACTACGAGCAGTACTTC
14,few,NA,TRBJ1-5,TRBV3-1,CASSQGGSHQPQHF,TGTGCCAGCAGCCAAGGGGGCTCCCATCAGCCCCAGCATTTT
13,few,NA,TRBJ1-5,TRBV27,CASSLFEGQPQHF,TGTGCCAGCAGTTTATTTGAGGGTCAGCCCCAGCATTTT
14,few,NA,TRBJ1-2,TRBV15,CATSREPGLYGYTF,TGTGCCACCAGCAGGGAACCGGGGCTATATGGCTACACCTTC
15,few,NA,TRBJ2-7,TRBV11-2,CASTRQPTYSYEQYF,TGTGCCAGCACCCGCCAACCTACCTACTCCTACGAGCAGTACTTC
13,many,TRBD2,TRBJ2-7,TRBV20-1,CSALDWGGYEQYF,TGCAGTGCCCTTGACTGGGGGGGCTACGAGCAGTACTTC
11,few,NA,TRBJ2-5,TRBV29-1,CSAAGWKTQYF,TGCAGCGCTGCAGGGTGGAAGACCCAGTACTTC
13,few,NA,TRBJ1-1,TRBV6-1,CASRGSDNSGAFF,TGTGCCAGCAGGGGGTCAGACAACAGCGGAGCTTTCTTT
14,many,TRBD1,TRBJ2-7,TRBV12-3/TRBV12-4,CASSPTGAYNEQYF,TGTGCCAGCAGTCCGACAGGGGCCTACAACGAGCAGTACTTC
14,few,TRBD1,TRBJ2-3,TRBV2,CASRTGQGSDTQYF,TGTGCCAGCCGGACAGGGCAGGGATCAGATACGCAGTATTTT
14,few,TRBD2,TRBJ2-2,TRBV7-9,CASSPPSGAGELFF,TGTGCCAGCAGCCCTCCTAGCGGGGCCGGGGAGCTGTTTTTT
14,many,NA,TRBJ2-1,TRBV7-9,CASGGAIIDNEQFF,TGTGCCAGCGGCGGGGCGATTATTGACAATGAGCAGTTCTTC
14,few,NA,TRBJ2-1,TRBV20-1,CSALPPLAHNEQFF,TGCAGTGCTCTCCCCCCTCTAGCCCACAATGAGCAGTTCTTC
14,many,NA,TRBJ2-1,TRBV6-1,CASMELSSYNEQFF,TGTGCCAGCATGGAGTTAAGCTCCTACAATGAGCAGTTCTTC
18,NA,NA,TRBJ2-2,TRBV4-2,CASSQDPSVGGPSGELFF,TGTGCCAGCAGCCAAGATCCGTCCGTGGGGGGGCCGTCCGGGGAGCTGTTTTTT
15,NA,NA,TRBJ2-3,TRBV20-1,CSAPLPRGRSDTQYF,TGCAGTGCGCCCCTGCCTCGGGGAAGGAGCGATACGCAGTATTTT
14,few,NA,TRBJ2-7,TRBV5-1,CASSWITGSYEQYF,TGCGCCAGCAGCTGGATTACAGGGAGCTACGAGCAGTACTTC
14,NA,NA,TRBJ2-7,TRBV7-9,CASSAGNPGYEQYF,TGTGCCAGCAGTGCGGGAAATCCGGGCTACGAGCAGTACTTC
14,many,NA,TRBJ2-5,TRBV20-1,CSASPTAPQETQYF,TGCAGTGCTAGTCCGACAGCCCCCCAAGAGACCCAGTACTTC
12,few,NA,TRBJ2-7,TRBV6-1,CASSPTNYEQYF,TGTGCCAGCAGTCCTACAAACTACGAGCAGTACTTC
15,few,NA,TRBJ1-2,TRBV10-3,CAISEMALANYGYTF,TGTGCCATCAGTGAGATGGCCTTAGCTAACTATGGCTACACCTTC
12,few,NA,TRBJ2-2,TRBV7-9,CAWPANTGELFF,TGTGCATGGCCAGCGAACACCGGGGAGCTGTTTTTT
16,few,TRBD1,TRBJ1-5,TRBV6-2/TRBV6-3,CASRPGDRGGNQPQHF,TGTGCCAGCAGACCAGGGGACAGGGGCGGCAATCAGCCCCAGCATTTT
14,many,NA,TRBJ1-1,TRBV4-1,CASSQVARNTEAFF,TGCGCCAGCAGCCAAGTCGCCAGGAACACTGAAGCTTTCTTT
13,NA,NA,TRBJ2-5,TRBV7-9,CASSPKRQETQYF,TGTGCCAGCAGCCCAAAGCGGCAAGAGACCCAGTACTTC
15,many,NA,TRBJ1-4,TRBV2,CASSEAGTGWEKLFF,TGTGCCAGCAGTGAAGCCGGCACCGGCTGGGAAAAACTGTTTTTT
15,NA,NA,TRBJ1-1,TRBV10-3,CAISESDGARTEAFF,TGTGCCATCAGTGAGTCGGACGGCGCCCGCACTGAAGCTTTCTTT
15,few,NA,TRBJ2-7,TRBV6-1,CASRRARHYSYEQYF,TGTGCCAGCCGAAGGGCCAGACATTATTCCTACGAGCAGTACTTC
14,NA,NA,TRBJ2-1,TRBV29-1,CSVVPAGGYNEQFF,TGCAGCGTTGTTCCGGCAGGGGGGTACAATGAGCAGTTCTTC
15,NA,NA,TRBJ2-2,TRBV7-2,CASSLELGPTGELFF,TGTGCCAGCAGCTTAGAACTAGGGCCCACCGGGGAGCTGTTTTTT
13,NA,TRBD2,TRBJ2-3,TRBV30,CAGASGLTDTQYF,TGTGCCGGGGCTAGCGGCCTCACAGATACGCAGTATTTT
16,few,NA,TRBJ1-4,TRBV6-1,CASRFDRSGINEKLFF,TGTGCCAGCAGATTCGACAGGTCGGGGATTAATGAAAAACTGTTTTTT
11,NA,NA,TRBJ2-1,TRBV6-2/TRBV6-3,CASSYGAEQFF,TGTGCCAGCAGTTACGGGGCGGAGCAGTTCTTC
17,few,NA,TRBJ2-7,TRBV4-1,CASSQERSGTSSYEQYF,TGCGCCAGCAGCCAAGAACGGAGCGGAACCAGCTCCTACGAGCAGTACTTC
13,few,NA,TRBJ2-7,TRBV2,CASSEDGRYEQYF,TGTGCCAGCAGTGAAGACGGGCGCTACGAGCAGTACTTC
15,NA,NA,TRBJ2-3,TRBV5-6,CASSLTRGVADTQYF,TGTGCCAGCAGCTTGACTAGGGGGGTGGCAGATACGCAGTATTTT
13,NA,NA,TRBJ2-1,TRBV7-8,CASSSTLGGEQFF,TGTGCCAGCAGCTCCACGTTGGGTGGCGAGCAGTTCTTC
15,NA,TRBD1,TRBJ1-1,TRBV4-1,CASSQPGLTGLEAFF,TGCGCCAGCAGCCAGCCCGGCCTGACAGGGCTTGAAGCTTTCTTT
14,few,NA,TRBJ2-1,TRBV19,CASSVSGSYNEQFF,TGTGCCAGTAGTGTTAGCGGAAGTTACAATGAGCAGTTCTTC
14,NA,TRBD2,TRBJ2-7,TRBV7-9,CASSSGAGTYEQYF,TGTGCCAGCAGCTCCGGAGCGGGAACATACGAGCAGTACTTC
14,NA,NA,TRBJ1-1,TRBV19,CASSSRAMNTEAFF,TGTGCCAGTAGTAGCAGGGCTATGAACACTGAAGCTTTCTTT
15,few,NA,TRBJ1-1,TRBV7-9,CASSLLRTANTEAFF,TGTGCCAGCAGCTTGCTACGGACAGCGAACACTGAAGCTTTCTTT
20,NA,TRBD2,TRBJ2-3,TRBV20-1,CSANRDTGTSGPAVGGAQYF,TGCAGTGCTAACCGCGATACCGGGACTAGCGGGCCGGCGGTTGGGGGGGCGCAGTATTTT
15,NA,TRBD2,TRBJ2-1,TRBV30,CAWSPGLAGDNEQLF,TGTGCCTGGAGTCCCGGACTAGCGGGGGACAATGAGCAGCTCTTC
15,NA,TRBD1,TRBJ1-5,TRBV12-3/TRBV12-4,CASSPDRVSNQPQHF,TGTGCCAGCAGCCCGGACAGGGTTAGCAATCAGCCCCAGCATTTT
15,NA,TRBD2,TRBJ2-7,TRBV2,CASSEVSGSSYEQYF,TGTGCCAGCAGTGAAGTTAGCGGGAGCTCCTACGAGCAGTACTTC
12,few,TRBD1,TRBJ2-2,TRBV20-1,CSASGGTGELFF,TGCAGTGCTTCAGGGGGCACCGGGGAGCTGTTTTTT
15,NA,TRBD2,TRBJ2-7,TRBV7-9,CASSLDLAGVYEQYF,TGTGCCAGCAGCTTAGATCTAGCGGGAGTTTACGAGCAGTACTTC
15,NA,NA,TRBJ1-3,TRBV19,CASSWDANSGNTIYF,TGTGCCAGTAGTTGGGACGCTAACTCTGGAAACACCATATATTTT
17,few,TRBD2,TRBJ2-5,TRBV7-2,CASSLAGRLAGQETQYF,TGTGCCAGCAGCTTAGCAGGGAGGCTAGCGGGACAAGAGACCCAGTACTTC
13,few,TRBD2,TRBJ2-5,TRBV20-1,CSARGREYETQYF,TGCAGTGCTAGAGGGCGGGAGTATGAGACCCAGTACTTC
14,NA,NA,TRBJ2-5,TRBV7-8,CASSPGLIGETQYF,TGTGCCAGCAGCCCCGGACTAATTGGTGAGACCCAGTACTTC